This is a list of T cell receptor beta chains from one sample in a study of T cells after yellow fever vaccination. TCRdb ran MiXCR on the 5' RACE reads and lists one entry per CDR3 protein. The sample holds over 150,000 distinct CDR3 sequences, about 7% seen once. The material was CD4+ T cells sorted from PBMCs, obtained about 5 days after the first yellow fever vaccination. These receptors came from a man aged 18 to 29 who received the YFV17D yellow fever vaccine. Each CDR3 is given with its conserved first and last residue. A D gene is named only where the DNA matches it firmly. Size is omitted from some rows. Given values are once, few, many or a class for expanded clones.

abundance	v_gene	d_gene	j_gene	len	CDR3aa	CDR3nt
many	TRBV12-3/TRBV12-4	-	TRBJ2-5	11	CASSPAETQYF	TGTGCCAGCAGTCCTGCTGAGACCCAGTACTTC
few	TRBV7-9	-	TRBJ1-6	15	CASSAKRGYNSPLHF	TGTGCCAGCAGCGCGAAGCGGGGCTATAATTCACCCCTCCACTTT
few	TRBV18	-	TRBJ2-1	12	CASSPLPNEQFF	TGTGCCAGCTCACCACTCCCTAATGAGCAGTTCTTC
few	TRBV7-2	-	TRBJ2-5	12	CASSPFWETQYF	TGTGCCAGCAGCCCTTTTTGGGAGACCCAGTACTTC
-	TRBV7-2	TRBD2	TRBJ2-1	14	CASSLERGLNEQFF	TGTGCCAGCAGCTTGGAGCGGGGGCTCAATGAGCAGTTCTTC
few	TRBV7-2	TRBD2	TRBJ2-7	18	CASSRSITSGGVSYEQYF	TGTGCCAGCAGCCGAAGTATCACTAGCGGGGGGGTATCCTACGAGCAGTACTTC
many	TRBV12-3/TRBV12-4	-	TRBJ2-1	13	CASSVGRGYRQFF	TGTGCCAGCAGTGTCGGCCGGGGGTACCGCCAGTTCTTC
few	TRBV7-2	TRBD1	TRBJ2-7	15	CASSEGQGGVYEQYF	TGTGCCAGCAGCGAAGGACAGGGGGGAGTCTACGAGCAGTACTTC
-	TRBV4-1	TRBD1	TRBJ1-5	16	CASSQEPGQGVQPQHF	TGCGCCAGCAGCCAAGAGCCGGGACAGGGAGTTCAGCCCCAGCATTTT
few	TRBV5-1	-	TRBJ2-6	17	CASTYAKTGTGANVLTF	TGCGCCAGCACTTACGCGAAAACCGGGACTGGGGCCAACGTCCTGACTTTC
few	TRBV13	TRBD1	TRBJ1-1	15	CASSRGSTGGTEAFF	TGTGCCAGCAGCCGAGGGAGTACAGGGGGAACTGAAGCTTTCTTT
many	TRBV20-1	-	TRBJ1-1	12	CSAGQWNTEAFF	TGCAGTGCAGGACAGTGGAACACTGAAGCTTTCTTT
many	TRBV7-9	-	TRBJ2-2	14	CAITGTANTGELFF	TGTGCCATCACCGGGACTGCCAACACCGGGGAGCTGTTTTTT
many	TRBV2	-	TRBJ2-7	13	CASGWTASYEQYF	TGTGCCAGCGGCTGGACAGCTTCCTACGAGCAGTACTTC
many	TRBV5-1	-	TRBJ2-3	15	CASSLTGLSTDTQYF	TGCGCCAGCAGCTTGACCGGGTTAAGCACAGATACGCAGTATTTT
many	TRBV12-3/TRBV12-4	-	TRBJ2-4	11	CASSPQGLQYF	TGTGCCAGCAGCCCGCAGGGCCTACAGTACTTC
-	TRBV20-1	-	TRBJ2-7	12	CSARSQAWEQYF	TGCAGTGCTAGATCCCAGGCCTGGGAGCAGTACTTC
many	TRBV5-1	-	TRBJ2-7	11	CASSLGVGQYF	TGCGCCAGCAGCTTGGGAGTTGGGCAGTACTTC
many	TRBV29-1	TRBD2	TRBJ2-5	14	CSTPSGGLQETQYF	TGCAGCACCCCTAGCGGGGGGCTCCAAGAGACCCAGTACTTC
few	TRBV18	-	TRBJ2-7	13	CASSPQDLYEQYF	TGTGCCAGCTCACCCCAGGACCTCTACGAGCAGTACTTC
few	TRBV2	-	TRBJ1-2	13	CASSETTNYGYTF	TGTGCCAGCAGTGAAACTACTAACTATGGCTACACCTTC
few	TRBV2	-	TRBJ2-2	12	CASSYVPGELFF	TGTGCCAGCAGTTACGTCCCCGGGGAGCTGTTTTTT
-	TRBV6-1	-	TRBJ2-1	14	CASSPRTWGNEQFF	TGTGCCAGCAGTCCTCGGACCTGGGGGAATGAGCAGTTCTTC
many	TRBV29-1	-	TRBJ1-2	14	CSVATSFGSYGYTF	TGCAGCGTTGCGACTTCATTCGGAAGCTATGGCTACACCTTC
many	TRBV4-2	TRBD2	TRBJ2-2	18	CASSHPGGRGGNTGELFF	TGTGCCAGCAGCCACCCCGGAGGTCGCGGGGGGAACACCGGGGAGCTGTTTTTT
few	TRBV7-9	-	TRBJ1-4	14	CASSFMGSREKLFF	TGTGCCAGCAGCTTTATGGGAAGTCGAGAAAAACTGTTTTTT
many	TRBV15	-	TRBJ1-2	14	CATSRAGFNYGYTF	TGTGCCACCAGCAGAGCCGGCTTTAACTATGGCTACACCTTC
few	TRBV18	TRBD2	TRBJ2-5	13	CASVPPAGETQYF	TGTGCCAGCGTACCGCCAGCGGGGGAGACCCAGTACTTC
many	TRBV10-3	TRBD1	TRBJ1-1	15	CAISGDRDRGTEAFF	TGTGCCATCAGTGGGGACCGGGACAGGGGCACTGAAGCTTTCTTT
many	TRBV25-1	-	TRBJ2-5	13	CASSGPYQETQYF	TGTGCCAGCAGTGGACCGTACCAAGAGACCCAGTACTTC
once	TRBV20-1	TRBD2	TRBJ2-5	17	CSARDVRTSAYHETQYF	TGCAGTGCTAGAGATGTTCGCACTAGCGCTTACCACGAGACCCAGTACTTC
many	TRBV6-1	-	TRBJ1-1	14	CASRAGTVNTEAFF	TGTGCCAGCAGGGCCGGGACGGTGAACACTGAAGCTTTCTTT
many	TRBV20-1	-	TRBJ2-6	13	CSAKGTGANVLTF	TGCAGTGCTAAGGGCACTGGGGCCAACGTCCTGACTTTC
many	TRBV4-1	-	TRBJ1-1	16	CASSQAYSGRVTEAFF	TGCGCCAGCAGCCAAGCTTATTCGGGCAGGGTCACTGAAGCTTTCTTT
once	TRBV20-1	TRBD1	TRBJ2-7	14	CSASVDRGSYEQYF	TGCAGTGCTAGCGTGGACAGGGGGAGCTACGAGCAGTACTTC
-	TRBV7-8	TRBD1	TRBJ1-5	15	CASSLEGARRQPQHF	TGTGCCAGCAGCTTAGAGGGGGCGCGAAGACAGCCCCAGCATTTT
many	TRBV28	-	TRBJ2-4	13	CASSTDTPNIQYF	TGTGCCAGCAGCACAGATACACCAAACATTCAGTACTTC
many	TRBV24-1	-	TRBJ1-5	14	CATSDPYSNQPQHF	TGTGCCACCAGTGATCCGTATAGCAATCAGCCCCAGCATTTT
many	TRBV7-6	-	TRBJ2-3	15	CASSLFGLFTDTQYF	TGTGCCAGCAGCTTATTTGGACTGTTCACAGATACGCAGTATTTT
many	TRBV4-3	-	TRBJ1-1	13	CASSQSGTSEAFF	TGCGCCAGCAGCCAAAGCGGGACATCTGAAGCTTTCTTT
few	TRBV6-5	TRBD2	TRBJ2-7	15	CASSSLAGVYYEQYF	TGTGCCAGCAGTTCGCTAGCGGGGGTCTACTACGAGCAGTACTTC
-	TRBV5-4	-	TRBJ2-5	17	CASSLGFELGAQETQYF	TGTGCCAGCAGCTTAGGGTTTGAGTTGGGGGCCCAAGAGACCCAGTACTTC
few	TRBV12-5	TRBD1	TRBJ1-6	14	CASGSDRVQSPLHF	TGTGCTAGTGGTTCTGACAGGGTACAATCACCCCTCCACTTT
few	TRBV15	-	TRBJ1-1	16	CATAAGRGRMNTEAFF	TGTGCCACCGCCGCGGGCAGGGGAAGAATGAACACTGAAGCTTTCTTT
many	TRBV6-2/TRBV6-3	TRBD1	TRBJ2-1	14	CASRGRTGWDEQFF	TGTGCCAGCAGAGGCCGGACAGGGTGGGATGAGCAGTTCTTC
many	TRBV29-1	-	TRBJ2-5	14	CSVEFAATQETQYF	TGCAGCGTTGAATTTGCAGCTACCCAAGAGACCCAGTACTTC
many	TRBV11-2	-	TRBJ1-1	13	CASSLVRQTEAFF	TGTGCCAGCAGCTTAGTCAGGCAGACTGAAGCTTTCTTT
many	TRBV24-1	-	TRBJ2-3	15	CATSTAKGGTDTQYF	TGTGCCACCAGTACCGCAAAGGGCGGGACAGATACGCAGTATTTT
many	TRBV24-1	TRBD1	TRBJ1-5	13	CATSDLTGGEQHF	TGTGCCACCAGTGATTTGACAGGGGGCGAACAGCATTTT
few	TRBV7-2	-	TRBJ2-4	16	CASQGNQGIAKNIQYF	TGTGCCAGTCAGGGGAACCAGGGGATAGCCAAAAACATTCAGTACTTC
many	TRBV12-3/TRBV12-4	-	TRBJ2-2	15	CASCLEWQRTGELFF	TGTGCCAGCTGCCTGGAATGGCAGAGGACCGGGGAGCTGTTTTTT
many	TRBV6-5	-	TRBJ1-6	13	CASSGVHNSPLHF	TGTGCCAGCTCGGGCGTACATAATTCACCCCTCCACTTT